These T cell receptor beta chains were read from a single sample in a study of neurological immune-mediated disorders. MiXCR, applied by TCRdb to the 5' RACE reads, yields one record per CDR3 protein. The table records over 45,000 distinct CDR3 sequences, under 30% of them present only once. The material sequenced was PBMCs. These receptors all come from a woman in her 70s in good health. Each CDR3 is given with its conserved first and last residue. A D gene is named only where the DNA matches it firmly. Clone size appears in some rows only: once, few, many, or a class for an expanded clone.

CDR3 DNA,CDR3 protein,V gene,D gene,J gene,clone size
TGCAGCGTCCCAATCGGCCGGGGCTCAGATACGCAGTATTTT,CSVPIGRGSDTQYF,TRBV29-1,.,TRBJ2-3,.
TGTGCCAGCCGCTTTGCGGGGGCCGGGGAGCTGTTTTTT,CASRFAGAGELFF,TRBV2,TRBD2,TRBJ2-2,many
TGCAGCGTTGAGAGCCGGGGGGCCTACAATGAGCAGTTCTTC,CSVESRGAYNEQFF,TRBV29-1,TRBD2,TRBJ2-1,.
TGTGCCAGCAGGAGGTTCAGCACAGATACGCAGTATTTT,CASRRFSTDTQYF,TRBV7-8,.,TRBJ2-3,many
TGTGCCAGCAGCCAGCTGGACAGTGAATACTATGGCTACACCTTC,CASSQLDSEYYGYTF,TRBV4-2,.,TRBJ1-2,many
TGCAGTGCTCCTCGGAAGGTGGGACTTTTCGAAAACATTCAGTACTTC,CSAPRKVGLFENIQYF,TRBV20-1,.,TRBJ2-4,many
TGTGCCAGCCGCTGGTGGTCGAAGAACACTGAAGCTTTCTTT,CASRWWSKNTEAFF,TRBV5-5,.,TRBJ1-1,many
TGCGCCAGCAGCCTCCGGGACAGCCAAGAGACCCAGTACTTC,CASSLRDSQETQYF,TRBV5-1,TRBD1,TRBJ2-5,many
TGCGCCAGCAGCTCTATGACAGGTGAAACAGATACGCAGTATTTT,CASSSMTGETDTQYF,TRBV5-1,.,TRBJ2-3,many
TGTGCCAGCAGTTTAGGCCAGCGCACCGGGGAGCTGTTTTTT,CASSLGQRTGELFF,TRBV12-3/TRBV12-4,.,TRBJ2-2,.
TGCAGCGTTGTGACGGACAGGGGCCCCCTCGAGCAGTACTTC,CSVVTDRGPLEQYF,TRBV29-1,TRBD1,TRBJ2-7,.
TGCGCCAGCAGTGAGTCGATAACTCACAGGAGGAACGAGCAGTACTTC,CASSESITHRRNEQYF,TRBV10-1,.,TRBJ2-7,many
TGTGCCAGCAGCTTGGGGGGCACAACTAATGAAAAACTGTTTTTT,CASSLGGTTNEKLFF,TRBV6-6,.,TRBJ1-4,many
TGCGCCAGCTGCGGACAGGAGGCCAATGAGCAGTTCTTC,CASCGQEANEQFF,TRBV5-1,TRBD1,TRBJ2-1,.
TGCAGTGCCCCCGGGGCAGGTGGGGAGACCCAGTACTTC,CSAPGAGGETQYF,TRBV20-1,.,TRBJ2-5,many
TGTGCCAGCAGGCGGACTAGCGGATCGAACACCGGGGAGCTGTTTTTT,CASRRTSGSNTGELFF,TRBV4-2,TRBD2,TRBJ2-2,.